The source of this T cell receptor beta chain is a study of T cell responses to AZD1222 COVID-19 vaccine. Clones were read by immunoSEQ multiplex PCR, and TCRdb kept only the in-frame ones, dropping some. The data contain about 140,000 clones, about 92% of them singletons. This CDR3 region has 13 residues. Germline CDR1 is SQVTM and CDR2 is ANQGSEA. The chain employs TRBV29-1 and TRBJ2-1, with 7 positions matching TRBD2. This specimen was peripheral blood, taken after recovery from COVID-19. The TCR originated in an adult who had recovered from COVID-19. As DNA, the CDR3 is TGCAGTGACTGGACTAGTTACTACAATGAGCAGTTCTTC. It translates to CSDWTSYYNEQFF.